Following are 14 T cell receptor beta chains from one sample sequenced in a study of identical twins. In TCRdb, the 5' RACE reads were re-called with MiXCR into one record per CDR3 protein. Of over 500,000 distinct CDR3 sequences listed, under 25% are singletons. The data were also submitted as part of a second study, on T cells expressing NK-cell markers.

The specimen was CD4+ T cells sorted from blood. Receptor source: a woman aged 18-30 years in good health.

The chain couples TRBV7-6 to TRBJ2-3; D is possibly TRBD2 (6 bases). The V gene lost 7 bases and the J gene lost 4 bases, with 15 bases spanning the gap. The germline CDR1 and CDR2 sequences are SGHVS and FNYEAQ. This CDR3 is built from 14 residues. CDR3 sequence reads: CASTQLANADTQYF. In DNA form, the CDR3 reads TGTGCCAGCACCCAACTAGCAAATGCAGATACGCAGTATTTT. Full variable domain (outside the CDR3, taken from reference TRBV7-6 and TRBJ2-3): GAGVSQSPRYKVTKRGQDVALRCDPISGHVSLYWYRQALGQGPEFLTYFNYEAQQDKSGLPNDRFSAERPEGSISTLTIQRTEQRDSAMYRCASTQLANADTQYFGPGTRLTVL.

The sample holds many counts of this clonotype. The V gene is TRBV27, the J gene TRBJ1-3, with D hard to call. The V end was cut by 4 bases, the J end by 0 bases, with 16 bases between. Germline CDR1 and CDR2: MNHEY and SMNVEV (reference sequence). CDR3 length: 17 amino acids. The CDR3 loop is CASSSGRGKNSGNTIYF. Here the CDR3 DNA reads TGTGCCAGCAGTTCTGGACGGGGTAAAAACTCTGGAAACACCATATATTTT.

This clonotype was counted a few times. The genes are TRBV5-5 and TRBJ2-5; D may be TRBD1 (5 bases). Trimming took off 4 bases at V and 7 bases at J, with 17 bases between the two ends. This CDR3 has 14 residues. Germline-derived CDR1 and CDR2 are SGHKS and YYEKEE (reference sequence). The CDR3 DNA follows: TGTGCCAGCAGCCTTGACCCCCAGCAGGGGACCCAGTACTTC. Translated, it gives CASSLDPQQGTQYF.

In this sample, this clonotype turned up a few times. This chain uses TRBV28 with TRBJ2-1; 9 positions match TRBD2. This CDR3 is built from 13 residues. J was trimmed by 10 bases and V by 5 bases; bases with no gene match: 6. In germline, CDR1 is MDHEN, CDR2 SYDVKM. The CDR3 region has the DNA TGTGCCAGCAGTGTCCAGACTAGCGGCGAGCAGTTCTTC. Amino acids: CASSVQTSGEQFF.

This clonotype was counted only a few times. V is TRBV12-3 or TRBV12-4 and J is TRBJ1-2, with 7 bases matching TRBD1. This CDR3 region has 14 residues. With V trimmed by 4 bases and J by 5 bases, 7 bases remained unmatched. The CDR3 reads CASSSPRGSYGYTF. The CDR3 bases are TGTGCCAGCAGTTCCCCCAGGGGGAGTTATGGCTACACCTTC.

In this sample, this clonotype turned up a few times. DNA of the CDR3: TGCGCCAGCAGCACATCCGGGAGGCCAGACGAGCAGTACTTC. As protein: CASSTSGRPDEQYF. The chain has TRBV5-1 and TRBJ2-7; 7 bases are shared with TRBD2. The junction had 9 bases not matched to a gene; V was cut back by 4 bases and J by 5 bases. The CDR3 is made up of 14 amino acids. Germline V CDR1 and CDR2: SGHRS, YFSETQ. Full variable domain (rest looked up from reference TRBV5-1 and TRBJ2-7): KAGVTQTPRYLIKTRGQQVTLSCSPISGHRSVSWYQQTPGQGLQFLFEYFSETQRNKGNFPGRFSGRQFSNSRSEMNVSTLELGDSALYLCASSTSGRPDEQYFGPGTRLTVT.

CDR3 loop: CASSYGVPSLYEQYF. DNA for the CDR3: TGTGCCAGCAGTTACGGGGTTCCCTCCTTGTACGAGCAGTACTTC. This sequence joins TRBV6-5 and TRBJ2-7; D is unclear. V lost 2 bases and J 4 bases, leaving 15 bases between the germline ends. The CDR3 sequence is 15 residues long. Germline assignment: CDR1 MNHEY and CDR2 SVGAGI.

The gene calls are TRBV6-1 and TRBJ2-3, with 7 bases that match TRBD1. The CDR3 length is 16 residues. Losses at the gene ends were 3 bases for V and 0 bases for J; bases not matched to a gene: 6. From germline, CDR1 is MNHNS and CDR2 SASEGT. Here the CDR3 reads CASSDRQGVSTDTQYF. The CDR3 DNA sequence: TGTGCCAGCAGTGACCGACAGGGAGTAAGCACAGATACGCAGTATTTT.

The table lists this clonotype with a few counts. The chain carries TRBV9 and TRBJ2-1; D gene uncertain. Germline CDR1 is SGDLS and CDR2 is YYNGEE. The CDR3 loop spans 14 amino acids. V lost 3 bases and J 4 bases, leaving 11 bases between the germline ends. The CDR3 here is CASSAGVGYNEQFF. CDR3 in DNA: TGTGCCAGCAGCGCCGGAGTCGGGTACAATGAGCAGTTCTTC.

This clonotype was picked up a small number of times. Here the CDR3 reads CASSVGPIQETQYF. The DNA of the CDR3 is TGTGCCAGCAGCGTAGGCCCGATTCAAGAGACCCAGTACTTC. This sequence joins TRBV9 and TRBJ2-5, with D uncertain. This CDR3 region has 14 residues. V lost 0 bases, J lost 2 bases, and 8 bases lay in between. Germline V CDR1 and CDR2: SGDLS, YYNGEE. The full variable domain, its missing parts supplied by reference TRBV9 and TRBJ2-5, is DSGVTQTPKHLITATGQRVTLRCSPRSGDLSVYWYQQSLDQGLQFLIQYYNGEERAKGNILERFSAQQFPDLHSELNLSSLELGDSALYFCASSVGPIQETQYFGPGTRLLVL.

The V and J genes are TRBV20-1 and TRBJ2-7, with unresolved D. Germline CDR1 and CDR2: DFQATT and SNEGSKA (reference sequence). The V gene lost 0 bases and the J gene lost 5 bases, with 8 bases spanning the gap. The CDR3 is 12 residues long. CDR3 nucleotides: TGCAGTGCTAGAGATTTGGGGAACGAGCAGTACTTC. This encodes CSARDLGNEQYF.

The chain links TRBV5-8 to TRBJ2-6; D remains ambiguous. The germline gives CDR1 SGHTS, CDR2 YDEGEE. Deletions cut 1 base from V and 0 bases from J, with 8 bases between. CDR3 length: 16 residues. The CDR3 is CASSLSMSSGANVLTF. The CDR3 DNA sequence: TGTGCCAGCAGCTTGAGTATGAGCTCTGGGGCCAACGTCCTGACTTTC.

This clonotype was detected a few times. This rearrangement joins TRBV20-1 to TRBJ2-7, with D perhaps TRBD2 (6 bases). V was pared by 3 bases and J by 4 bases, with 13 bases between. The CDR3 is 13 amino acids. Germline V gene data show CDR1 as DFQATT and CDR2 as SNEGSKA (reference sequence). CDR3 DNA: TGCAGTGCTAGTCCCGGACTAAGATACGAGCAGTACTTC. Translation gives CSASPGLRYEQYF.

This clonotype was seen a few times. This chain joins TRBV29-1 and TRBJ2-5; D is unresolved. The CDR3 consists of 12 residues. Trimming removed 2 bases at V and 8 bases at J, with 12 bases between. Germline lookup yields CDR1 SQVTM and CDR2 ANQGSEA. CDR3 nucleotides: TGCAGCGTTGAATCGGGCACCTCTACCCAGTACTTC. Residues: CSVESGTSTQYF. The variable domain in full, completed from reference TRBV29-1 and TRBJ2-5, reads SAVISQKPSRDICQRGTSLTIQCQVDSQVTMMFWYRQQPGQSLTLIATANQGSEATYESGFVIDKFPISRPNLTFSTLTVSNMSPEDSSIYLCSVESGTSTQYFGPGTRLLVL.